This T cell receptor beta chain was observed in a study of shared clonotypes between healthy human individuals. Sequenced by immunoSEQ multiplex PCR; TCRdb stores in-frame clones only, minus some. The profile shows approximately 1,500,000 clones, roughly 97% of them singletons. A single count supports this clone. Its specificity is unknown. Study-level points and caveats: Around 5% of naive CD4 clonotypes were shared across four donors.

CDR3 length equals 17 residues. The V and J ends lost 4 bases and 2 bases, in that order; junction bases with no gene match: 14. CDR1 and CDR2 from the germline V gene are SGHRS and YFSETQ. The investigators split CD4+ cells into a CD45RA+ naive subset and a CD45RA-negative memory subset. Sequenced input: naive CD4+ T cells sorted from blood. Subset indicated: CD45RA+ positively selected. The chain recombines TRBV5-1 with TRBJ2-7; TRBD1 aligns across 8 bases. The clonotype was recovered from a man aged 25 to 40 in good health. The CDR3 DNA sequence: TGCGCCAGCAGCCCGACAGGGGACCCGACTAGAGCCTACGAGCAGTACTTC. Protein sequence: CASSPTGDPTRAYEQYF.